This T cell receptor beta chain emerged from a study of blood T cell repertoires in COVID-19. The CDR3 is 20 amino acids. Germline V gene data show CDR1 as LGHDT and CDR2 as YNNKEL (reference sequence). V lost 2 bases to trimming and J lost 3 bases; unmatched junction nucleotides: 16. Participants were aged about 18 to 100 years from approximately 24 US areas. Assay used: immunoSEQ multiplex PCR; TCRdb lists only in-frame clones, some missing. The data hold approximately 200,000 clones, with about nine tenths observed a single time. The chain combines TRBV3-1 (or the pseudogene TRBV3-2) with TRBJ2-1, with 10 bases fitting TRBD2. The sequenced material came from PBMCs or T cells enriched from blood (not recorded which). This TCR was recovered from a man aged 30-40 years in a cohort exposed to, infected with or recovered from COVID-19 (not recorded which). This chain's CDR3 is CASSQKLWLAGVIGYNEQFF. CDR3 nucleotides: TGTGCCAGCAGCCAAAAGCTCTGGCTAGCGGGAGTTATAGGCTACAATGAGCAGTTCTTC.